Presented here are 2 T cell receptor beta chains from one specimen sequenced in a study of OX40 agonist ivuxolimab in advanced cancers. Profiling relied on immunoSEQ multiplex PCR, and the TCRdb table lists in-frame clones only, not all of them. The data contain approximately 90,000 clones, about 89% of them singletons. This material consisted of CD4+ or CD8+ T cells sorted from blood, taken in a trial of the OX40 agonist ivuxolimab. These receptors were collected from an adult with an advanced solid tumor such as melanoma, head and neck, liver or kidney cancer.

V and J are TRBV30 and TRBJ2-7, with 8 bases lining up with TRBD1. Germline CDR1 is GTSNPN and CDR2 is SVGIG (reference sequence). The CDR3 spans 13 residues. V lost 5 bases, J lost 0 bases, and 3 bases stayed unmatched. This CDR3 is CAWGQGPSYEQYF. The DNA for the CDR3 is TGTGCCTGGGGACAGGGCCCCTCCTACGAGCAGTACTTC.

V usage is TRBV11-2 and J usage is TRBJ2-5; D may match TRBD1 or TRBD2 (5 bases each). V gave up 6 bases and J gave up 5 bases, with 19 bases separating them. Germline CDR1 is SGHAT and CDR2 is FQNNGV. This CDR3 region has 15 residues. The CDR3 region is CASSRGVPTAETQYF. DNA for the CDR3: TGTGCCAGCAGTAGGGGAGTTCCGACAGCCGAGACCCAGTACTTC.